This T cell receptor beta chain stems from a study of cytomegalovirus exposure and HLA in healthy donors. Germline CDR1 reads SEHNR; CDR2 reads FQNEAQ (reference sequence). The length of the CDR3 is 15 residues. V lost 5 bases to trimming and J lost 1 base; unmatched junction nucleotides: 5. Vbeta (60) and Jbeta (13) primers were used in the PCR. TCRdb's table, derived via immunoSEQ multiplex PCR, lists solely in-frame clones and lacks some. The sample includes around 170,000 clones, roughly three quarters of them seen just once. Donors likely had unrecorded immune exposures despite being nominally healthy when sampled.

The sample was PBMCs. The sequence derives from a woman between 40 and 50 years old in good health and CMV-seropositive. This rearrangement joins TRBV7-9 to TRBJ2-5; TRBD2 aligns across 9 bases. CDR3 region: CASSEGTSSQETQYF. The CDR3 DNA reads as TGTGCCAGCAGCGAAGGGACTAGCAGCCAAGAGACCCAGTACTTC.